The 9 T cell receptor beta chains listed next were all sequenced from one sample in a study of blood T cell repertoires in COVID-19. This table comes from immunoSEQ multiplex PCR, and its TCRdb copy is limited to in-frame clones, with some not included. The sample records about 200,000 clones, about 89% being singletons. The sample comprised PBMCs or T cells enriched from blood (not recorded which). These receptors came from a woman aged 18-35 years who had recovered from COVID-19.

The chain combines TRBV7-9 with TRBJ2-2; 10 bases line up with TRBD2. V was clipped by 5 bases and J by 2 bases; unmatched bases: 5. The germline V gene has CDR1 SEHNR and CDR2 FQNEAQ (reference sequence). This CDR3 is 16 amino acids long. CDR3: CASSPRTSGNTGELFF. DNA for the CDR3: TGTGCCAGCAGCCCGCGGACTAGCGGAAACACCGGGGAGCTGTTTTTT.

This clone was observed once. The rearrangement joins TRBV19 to TRBJ1-1; TRBD1 might be the D (6 bases). From germline, CDR1 is LNHDA and CDR2 SQIVND (reference sequence). V was trimmed by 0 bases and J by 1 base, leaving 15 bases between them. This CDR3 has 17 residues. CDR3: CASSIDLRGWANTEAFF. CDR3 coding DNA: TGTGCCAGTAGTATAGATTTAAGGGGGTGGGCGAACACTGAAGCTTTCTTT. Full variable domain (missing parts from reference TRBV19 and TRBJ1-1): DGGITQSPKYLFRKEGQNVTLSCEQNLNHDAMYWYRQDPGQGLRLIYYSQIVNDFQKGDIAEGYSVSREKKESFPLTVTSAQKNPTAFYLCASSIDLRGWANTEAFFGQGTRLTVV.

The chain joins TRBV27 to TRBJ2-7; D might be TRBD2 (6 bases). Looked up from germline, CDR1 is MNHEY and CDR2 is SMNVEV (reference sequence). CDR3 length: 12 amino acids. V was shortened by 6 bases and J by 6 bases, with 12 bases between the two germline ends. In nucleotides, the CDR3 is TGTGCCAGCAGCAACCGGGAGCGCGAGCAGTACTTC. Translation gives CASSNREREQYF.

The chain recombines TRBV19 with TRBJ1-2; D unclear. This CDR3 is built from 15 residues. Germline V gives CDR1 LNHDA, CDR2 SQIVND (reference sequence). V lost 3 bases, J lost 0 bases, and 11 bases lay in between. CDR3 nucleotide sequence: TGTGCCAGTAGTATCGCGGGCCCCACTAACTATGGCTACACCTTC. It codes for CASSIAGPTNYGYTF. Full variable domain (remainder filled in from reference TRBV19 and TRBJ1-2): DGGITQSPKYLFRKEGQNVTLSCEQNLNHDAMYWYRQDPGQGLRLIYYSQIVNDFQKGDIAEGYSVSREKKESFPLTVTSAQKNPTAFYLCASSIAGPTNYGYTFGSGTRLTVV.

The CDR3 reads CASSPRDRVLQQYF. For the CDR3, the DNA is TGTGCCAGCAGCCCGCGGGACAGGGTATTGCAGCAGTACTTC. V usage is TRBV7-9 and J usage is TRBJ2-7; 9 positions agree with TRBD1. Unmatched junction bases numbered 10, after V lost 5 bases and J lost 8 bases. The germline CDR1 and CDR2 sequences are SEHNR and FQNEAQ (reference sequence). The CDR3 contains 14 residues.

The chain uses TRBV18 and TRBJ2-2; the match to TRBD2 covers 8 bases. V shed 8 bases and J 0 bases; nucleotides not matched to a gene: 17. There are 19 residues in the CDR3. Looked up from germline, CDR1 is KGHSH and CDR2 is LQKENI. The DNA of the CDR3 is TGTGCCAGCGCCGGTGTAGGCGGGGGGCCTGGCGCGAACACCGGGGAGCTGTTTTTT. This encodes CASAGVGGGPGANTGELFF. The full variable domain, rest sourced from reference TRBV18 and TRBJ2-2, is NAGVMQNPRHLVRRRGQEARLRCSPMKGHSHVYWYRQLPEEGLKFMVYLQKENIIDESGMPKERFSAEFPKEGPSILRIQQVVRGDSAAYFCASAGVGGGPGANTGELFFGEGSRLTVL.

This clone has a handful of counts. The V and J genes are TRBV30 and TRBJ1-4; D is unclear. The CDR3 has 14 residues. V lost 4 bases and J lost 7, with 16 bases in between. Germline V CDR1 and CDR2: GTSNPN, SVGIG (reference sequence). CDR3 in amino acids: CAWKKTLPGEKLFF. Here the CDR3 DNA reads TGTGCCTGGAAGAAAACCCTTCCCGGTGAAAAACTGTTTTTT.

The genes are TRBV12-3 or TRBV12-4 and TRBJ1-2; 7 bases are a match to TRBD1. V shed 5 bases, J shed 4 bases, and the junction held 4 bases outside the gene matches. This CDR3 contains 13 residues. The CDR3 region is CASSRDSLYGYTF. In DNA form, the CDR3 reads TGTGCCAGCAGTCGGGACAGCCTCTATGGCTACACCTTC.

On this clone itself: The sample carries other DNA sequences with the same CDR3. The CDR3 nucleotides are TGTGCCAGCAGCCCCGGGACAGGGGGAGAGACCCAGTACTTC. It yields the protein CASSPGTGGETQYF. V gene TRBV27 combines with J gene TRBJ2-5; TRBD1 aligns across 11 bases. After removal of 6 bases from V and 4 bases from J, the junction contained 4 bases not matched to a gene. This CDR3 contains 14 residues. Germline CDR1 reads MNHEY; CDR2 reads SMNVEV (reference sequence).